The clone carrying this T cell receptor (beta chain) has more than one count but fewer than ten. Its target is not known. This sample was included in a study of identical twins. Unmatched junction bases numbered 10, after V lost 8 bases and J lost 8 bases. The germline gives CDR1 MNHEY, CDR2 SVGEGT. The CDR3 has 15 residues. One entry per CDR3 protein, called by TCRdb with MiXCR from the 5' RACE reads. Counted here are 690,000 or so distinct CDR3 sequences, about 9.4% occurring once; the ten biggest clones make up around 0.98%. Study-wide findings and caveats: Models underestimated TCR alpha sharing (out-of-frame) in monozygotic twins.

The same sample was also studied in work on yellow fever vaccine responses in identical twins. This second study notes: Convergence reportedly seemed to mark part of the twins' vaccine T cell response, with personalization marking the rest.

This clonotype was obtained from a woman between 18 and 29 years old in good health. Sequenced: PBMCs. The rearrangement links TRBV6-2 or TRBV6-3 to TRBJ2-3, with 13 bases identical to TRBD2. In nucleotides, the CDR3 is TGTGCCAGCGCCGGGACTAGCGGGAATTCTGGTACGCAGTATTTT. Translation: CASAGTSGNSGTQYF.